The 10 T cell receptor beta chains listed next were all sequenced from one sample in a study of T cells in Graves' hyperthyroidism and ophthalmopathy. Amplified regions were TCR beta CDR3 sequences from RNA transcripts. First-round RT-PCR of the TCR CDR3 relied on the HTBI primer set. TCRdb independently ran MiXCR on the multiplex PCR reads; one entry per CDR3 protein. The sample shows around 190,000 distinct CDR3 sequences, about a sixth of them seen only once. The sample comprised blood. Receptor source: a woman between 45 and 60 years old with Graves' hyperthyroidism.

This clonotype was observed a few times. The genes are TRBV6-1 and TRBJ1-6; tentative D call: TRBD1 (6 bases). CDR1 and CDR2 from the germline V gene are MNHNS and SASEGT. The V end was cut by 5 bases, the J end by 7 bases, with 15 bases between. The CDR3 spans 15 residues. The CDR3 DNA reads as TGTGCCAGCAGTAACAGGGTTTTGGAGAATTCACCCCTCCACTTT. This translates into CASSNRVLENSPLHF.

This clonotype has a handful of counts. The chain carries TRBV7-9 and TRBJ1-1; D is possibly TRBD1 (5 bases). Trimming took off 5 bases at V and 4 bases at J, with 20 bases between the two ends. There are 16 residues in the CDR3. Per germline, CDR1 SEHNR and CDR2 FQNEAQ (reference sequence). CDR3 coding DNA: TGTGCCAGCAGCGGGGGGGGGGGTCTTCAGGGCACTGAAGCTTTCTTT. Translating gives CASSGGGGLQGTEAFF.

This clonotype was picked up many times. The CDR3 here is CASSVRMINTEAFF. In DNA form, the CDR3 reads TGTGCCAGCAGCGTACGGATGATTAACACTGAAGCTTTCTTT. V usage is TRBV7-8 and J usage is TRBJ1-1; no definite D call. This CDR3 is 14 amino acids long. The germline V and J ends were trimmed by 5 bases and 2 bases, with 12 bases remaining between them. The germline CDR1 and CDR2 sequences are SGHVS and FQNEAQ. The entire variable domain, with the rest obtained from reference TRBV7-8 and TRBJ1-1, is as follows: GAGVSQSPRYKVAKRGQDVALRCDPISGHVSLFWYQQALGQGPEFLTYFQNEAQLDKSGLPSDRFFAERPEGSVSTLKIQRTQQEDSAVYLCASSVRMINTEAFFGQGTRLTVV.

At least ten counts were recorded for this clonotype. The chain recombines TRBV6-2 or TRBV6-3 with TRBJ1-2; weak D call: TRBD1 (6 bases). Trimming took off 4 bases at V and 10 bases at J, with 13 bases between the two ends. CDR3 length: 12 amino acids. Germline loops: CDR1 MNHEY, CDR2 SVGEGT. The DNA for the CDR3 is TGTGCCAGCAGTTGGTCGGACAGCCCCTACACCTTC. It specifies CASSWSDSPYTF.

This rearrangement joins TRBV7-8 to TRBJ1-2; TRBD1 might be the D (5 bases). V lost 5 bases and J lost 8, with 21 bases in between. The CDR3 consists of 15 residues. Germline V gene data show CDR1 as SGHVS and CDR2 as FQNEAQ. CDR3 sequence: CASSHRRWGSEGYTF. CDR3 coding DNA: TGTGCCAGCAGCCACCGTCGGTGGGGGTCAGAGGGCTACACCTTC.

This clonotype was recorded at least ten times. The J gene is TRBJ1-4, the V gene TRBV28; 9 positions match TRBD1. The CDR3 runs to 15 residues. CDR1 and CDR2 from the germline V gene are MDHEN and SYDVKM. The V and J ends lost 5 bases and 8 bases, in that order; junction bases with no gene match: 9. CDR3 amino acids: CASSPRDREGEKLFF. Here the CDR3 DNA reads TGTGCCAGCAGTCCCCGGGACAGGGAAGGAGAAAAACTGTTTTTT.

This clonotype was counted once. The chain couples TRBV28 to TRBJ1-3; possibly TRBD1 for D (5 bases). There are 17 residues in the CDR3. Germline CDR1 is MDHEN and CDR2 is SYDVKM. V was clipped by 4 bases and J by 0 bases, with 16 bases between them. CDR3 nucleotide sequence: TGTGCCAGCAGTTCCGGGGACGGGCGGGGCTCTGGAAACACCATATATTTT. Translating gives CASSSGDGRGSGNTIYF. Together with reference TRBV28 and TRBJ1-3, the CDR3 gives the full variable domain: DVKVTQSSRYLVKRTGEKVFLECVQDMDHENMFWYRQDPGLGLRLIYFSYDVKMKEKGDIPEGYSVSREKKERFSLILESASTNQTSMYLCASSSGDGRGSGNTIYFGEGSWLTVV.

This clonotype was observed many times. This chain links TRBV7-3 with TRBJ1-1; TRBD1 is a possible D gene (5 bases). Per germline, CDR1 SGHTA and CDR2 FQGTGA. This CDR3 has 16 amino acids. V lost 0 bases, J lost 0 bases, and 11 bases lay in between. The CDR3 loop reads CASSLTPGLLNTEAFF. The CDR3 nucleotides are TGTGCCAGCAGCTTAACGCCGGGACTCCTGAACACTGAAGCTTTCTTT.

The chain recombines TRBV19 with TRBJ1-1, with 8 bases matching TRBD1. CDR1 and CDR2 from the germline V gene are LNHDA and SQIVND (reference sequence). The CDR3 contains 14 residues. J was trimmed by 7 bases and V by 5 bases; bases with no gene match: 9. CDR3 region: CASSFTGGSREAFF. Here the CDR3 DNA reads TGTGCCAGTAGTTTCACAGGGGGTTCTCGTGAAGCTTTCTTT.

This clonotype was observed at least ten times. This chain's CDR3 is CASSLLVGGGGEKLFF. The CDR3 DNA is TGTGCCAGCAGCTTACTTGTAGGGGGCGGAGGTGAAAAACTGTTTTTT. The rearrangement uses TRBV7-2 and TRBJ1-4; 7 positions match TRBD1. Germline V gene lookup returns CDR1 SGHTA and CDR2 FQGNSA. The CDR3 totals 16 residues. Germline trimming cut 2 bases from V and 7 bases from J; bases unmatched to any gene: 10.